This is a list of T cell receptor beta chains from one sample in a study of shared T cell receptors in the human thymus. TCRdb's copy holds only in-frame clones and misses some; the assay was immunoSEQ multiplex PCR. The table shows fewer than 700,000 clones, with approximately 88% occurring only once. The data also belong to a second study, concerning human thymus T cells.

Input material: thymocytes. These receptors were collected from a boy in the first two years of life with a congenital heart defect. CDR3s include the opening cysteine and the closing phenylalanine or tryptophan.

CDR3: CASSLGQGNYGYTF
V: TRBV5-1

CDR3: CASSPGQGNQPQHF
V: TRBV18

CDR3: CASSHGGTESDGYTF
V: TRBV11-2

CDR3: CASSFRPGERGYEQYF
V: TRBV5-1

CDR3: CASSLVAGGRGEQYF
V: TRBV14

CDR3: CASSFGRDIYEKLFF
V: TRBV28

CDR3: CATSRGHLQGVYTIYF
V: TRBV15

CDR3: CATRGPSSGANVLTF
V: TRBV6-5

CDR3: CASSESGGGYGYTF
V: TRBV6-1

CDR3: CASSLSRRGVYNEQFF
V: TRBV27

CDR3: CASSQDGMGRQGARTDTQYF
V: TRBV4-2

CDR3: CASRGRPTYEQYF
V: TRBV6-1

CDR3: CASSISIPPRGYTF
V: TRBV19

CDR3: CASSFQLRVNTEAFF
V: TRBV28

CDR3: CASSLGLAGGPPDTQYF
V: TRBV7-8

CDR3: CASSAGQGADTQYF
V: TRBV2

CDR3: CASSPRRLAGVGEQFF
V: TRBV4-1

CDR3: CASSQDRGGVSYGYTF
V: TRBV4-3

CDR3: CASTPWREKGTEAFF
V: TRBV19

CDR3: CAIGFGGGWYF
V: TRBV10-3

CDR3: CASSAVVSYEQYF
V: TRBV2

CDR3: CASSQAGQPQHF
V: TRBV4-2

CDR3: CASSSYGGSQETQYF
V: TRBV7-9

CDR3: CASSPAREADTQYF
V: TRBV18

CDR3: CASMRCGSGRFYEQYF
V: TRBV6-4

CDR3: CASTPGRVTSGSSYEQYF
V: TRBV7-2

CDR3: CASSLAASGVRFHEQYF
V: TRBV7-2

CDR3: CASSLIADTQYF
V: TRBV11-2

CDR3: CSVDPKMTGGPNEQFF
V: TRBV29-1

CDR3: CAISAGVLLAGVYNEQFF
V: TRBV10-3

CDR3: CASSRTSGDYNEQFF
V: TRBV7-6

CDR3: CASCPGQYDGTSSYEQYF
V: TRBV5-8

CDR3: CSGTGGGQETQYF
V: TRBV29-1

CDR3: CASSSQRRSYEQYF
V: TRBV6-5

CDR3: CASSLRPRGEEGEKLFF
V: TRBV7-3

CDR3: CSVEQGVEVNEQFF
V: TRBV29-1

CDR3: CASSQPPGQLSYNEQFF
V: TRBV23-1

CDR3: CAISRDRAGSYGYTF
V: TRBV10-3

CDR3: CASSPPDRGLDGYTF
V: TRBV19

CDR3: CASIWGEGGKVATSTDTQYF
V: TRBV6-4

CDR3: CARGGSGGTPNEQFF
V: TRBV2

CDR3: CASSLAEGSDRPTNEQFF
V: TRBV7-2

CDR3: CASSLSVGGNEKLFF
V: TRBV28

CDR3: CASSRDRLYGNTIYF
V: TRBV6-1

CDR3: CATSRAFPSREDYEQYF
V: TRBV15

CDR3: CASSQDSSGTSGRMLCNEQFF
V: TRBV4-3

CDR3: CASSEAVGGDTIYF
V: TRBV6-1

CDR3: CASESGTGGQYF
V: TRBV5-1

CDR3: CASSSPRLAQETQYF
V: TRBV27

CDR3: CSVDSGVTLSYNEQFF
V: TRBV29-1

CDR3: CASSIRTGENYGYTF
V: TRBV7-2

CDR3: CSALNGNGYTF
V: TRBV20-1

CDR3: CASSLGQGRGYTF
V: TRBV7-2

CDR3: CASSPRLGQVKDYGYTF
V: TRBV4-1

CDR3: CASSLAGKFPGLGGYTF
V: TRBV5-4

CDR3: CASSPSGWVQETQYF
V: TRBV7-3

CDR3: CASSQSTVSSTEAFF
V: TRBV16

CDR3: CATSRDVRAGGPNEQYF
V: TRBV15

CDR3: CASSPRGGVAPDTQYF
V: TRBV18

CDR3: CASSQDKSGRDNEQFF
V: TRBV4-1